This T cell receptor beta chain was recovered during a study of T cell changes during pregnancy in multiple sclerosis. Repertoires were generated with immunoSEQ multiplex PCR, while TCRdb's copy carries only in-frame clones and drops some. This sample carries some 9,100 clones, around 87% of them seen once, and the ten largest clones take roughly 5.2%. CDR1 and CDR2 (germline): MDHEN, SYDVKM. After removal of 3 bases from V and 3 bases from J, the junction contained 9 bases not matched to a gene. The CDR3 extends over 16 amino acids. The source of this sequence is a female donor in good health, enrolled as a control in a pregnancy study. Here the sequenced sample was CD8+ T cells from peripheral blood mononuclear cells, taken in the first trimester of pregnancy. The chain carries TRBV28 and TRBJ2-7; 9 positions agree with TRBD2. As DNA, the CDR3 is TGTGCCAGCAGTTTTGGCGGGGGGGCCGGGGACTACGAGCAGTACTTC. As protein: CASSFGGGAGDYEQYF. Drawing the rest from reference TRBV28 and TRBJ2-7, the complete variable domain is DVKVTQSSRYLVKRTGEKVFLECVQDMDHENMFWYRQDPGLGLRLIYFSYDVKMKEKGDIPEGYSVSREKKERFSLILESASTNQTSMYLCASSFGGGAGDYEQYFGPGTRLTVT.